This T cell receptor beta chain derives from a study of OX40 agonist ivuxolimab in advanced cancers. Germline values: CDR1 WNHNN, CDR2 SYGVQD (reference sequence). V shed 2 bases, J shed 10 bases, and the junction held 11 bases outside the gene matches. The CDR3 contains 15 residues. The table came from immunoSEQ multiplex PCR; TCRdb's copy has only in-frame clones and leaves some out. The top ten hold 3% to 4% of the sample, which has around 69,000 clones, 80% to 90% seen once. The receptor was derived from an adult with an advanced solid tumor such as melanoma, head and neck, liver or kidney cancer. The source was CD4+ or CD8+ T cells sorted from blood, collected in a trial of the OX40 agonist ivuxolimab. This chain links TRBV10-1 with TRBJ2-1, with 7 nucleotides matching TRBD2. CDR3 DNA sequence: TGCGCCAGCAGTGAGAAGGTAGCGGGTATAGGGGAGCAGTTCTTC. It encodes CASSEKVAGIGEQFF.